This T cell receptor beta chain was observed in a study of spatial heterogeneity in lung cancer. Background on the study: Each time, sequencing found more beta-chain sequences than alpha-chain sequences. In raw reads, more than nine appearances on average were recorded for each unique TCR and UMI combination. Study outcomes and limitations: The appearance of ubiquitous expanded tumor TCRs in blood was greater at resection than follow-up.

This clonotype has a handful of counts. As yet, its antigen is unknown. Time point of the sample: sample taken at primary tumor resection. Whole RNA from tumor, nontumor lung or frozen PBMC was sequenced unsorted. A unique molecular identifier was carried by every single TCR cDNA molecule. MiXCR, applied by TCRdb to the 5' RACE reads, yields one record per CDR3 protein. The sample has about 82,000 distinct CDR3 sequences, over 10% seen once. This specimen was PBMCs, taken at surgery. The TCR comes from a male donor with early-stage non-small cell lung cancer.

CDR3 bases: TGTGCCAGCAGTTACGGACAGGGTAACACCGGGGAGCTGTTTTTT. It is translated as CASSYGQGNTGELFF. The chain is built from TRBV6-5 and TRBJ2-2, with TRBD1 matching 8 bases. The junction had 1 base not matched to a gene; V was cut back by 2 bases and J by 2 bases. This CDR3 is built from 15 residues. Germline V gene sequence: CDR1 MNHEY, CDR2 SVGAGI.